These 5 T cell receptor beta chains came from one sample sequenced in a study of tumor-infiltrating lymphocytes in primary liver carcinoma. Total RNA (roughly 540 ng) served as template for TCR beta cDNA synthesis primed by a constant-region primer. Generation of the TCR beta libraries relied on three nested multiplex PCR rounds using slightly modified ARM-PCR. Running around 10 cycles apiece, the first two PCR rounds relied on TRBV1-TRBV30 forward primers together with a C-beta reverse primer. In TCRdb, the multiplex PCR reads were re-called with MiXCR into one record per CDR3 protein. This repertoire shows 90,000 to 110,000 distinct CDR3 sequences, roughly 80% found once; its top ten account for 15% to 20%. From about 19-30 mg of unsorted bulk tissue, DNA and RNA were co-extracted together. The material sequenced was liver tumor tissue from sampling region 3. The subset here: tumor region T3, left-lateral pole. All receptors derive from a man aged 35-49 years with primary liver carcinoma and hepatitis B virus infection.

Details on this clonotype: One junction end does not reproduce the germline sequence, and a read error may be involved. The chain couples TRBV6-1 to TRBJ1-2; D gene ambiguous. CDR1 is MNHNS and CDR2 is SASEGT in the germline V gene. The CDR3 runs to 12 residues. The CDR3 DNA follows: TGTGCTAGCAGTGTCCCCCTATATGGATACACCTTC. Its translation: CASSVPLYGYTF.

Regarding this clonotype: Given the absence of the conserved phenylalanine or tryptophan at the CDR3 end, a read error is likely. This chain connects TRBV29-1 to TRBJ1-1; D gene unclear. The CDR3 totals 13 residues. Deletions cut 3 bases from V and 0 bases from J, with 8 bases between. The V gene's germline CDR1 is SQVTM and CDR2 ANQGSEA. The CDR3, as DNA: TGCAGCGTTGAGGCAGTAATGAACACTGAAGCTTTCGTT. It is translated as CSVEAVMNTEAFV.

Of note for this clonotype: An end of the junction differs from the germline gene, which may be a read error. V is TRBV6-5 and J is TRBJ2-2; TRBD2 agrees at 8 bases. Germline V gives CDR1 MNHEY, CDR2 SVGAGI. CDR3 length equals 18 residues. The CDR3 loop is CASSYSNGSGGNTGELFF. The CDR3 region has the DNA TGTGCCAGCAGTTACTCGAACGGGTCGGGAGGGAACACCGGGGAGCTATTTTTT.

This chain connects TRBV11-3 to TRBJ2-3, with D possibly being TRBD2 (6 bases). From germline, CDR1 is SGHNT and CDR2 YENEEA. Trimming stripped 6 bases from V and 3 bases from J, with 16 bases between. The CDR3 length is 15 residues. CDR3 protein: CASSPGGEATDTQYF. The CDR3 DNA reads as TGTGCCAGCAGTCCCGGAGGGGAAGCTACAGATACGCAGTATTTT.

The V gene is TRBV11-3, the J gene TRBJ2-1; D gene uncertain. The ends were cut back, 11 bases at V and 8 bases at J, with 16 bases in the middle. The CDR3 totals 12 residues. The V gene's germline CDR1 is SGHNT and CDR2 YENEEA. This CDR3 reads CAGSLNAHEQFF. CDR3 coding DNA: TGTGCCGGTAGCCTAAATGCCCATGAGCAGTTCTTC.